These 4 T cell receptor beta chains were sequenced from one sample in a study of T cell responses to AZD1222 COVID-19 vaccine. Clones were sequenced by immunoSEQ multiplex PCR, and TCRdb holds only the in-frame ones, with some missing. The sample records about 130,000 clones, roughly 90% being singletons. Sequenced material: peripheral blood, taken on day 0 of AZD1222 vaccination. These receptors all stem from an adult in good health.

Details on this clone: The sample carries other DNA sequences with the same CDR3. V usage is TRBV7-9 and J usage is TRBJ2-3, with D tentatively TRBD1 (5 bases). Germline V gene lookup returns CDR1 SEHNR and CDR2 FQNEAQ (reference sequence). The CDR3 contains 15 residues. Trimming cost V 1 base and J 1 base, with 9 bases left between them. The CDR3 coding sequence is TGTGCCAGCAGCTTAGGTGGCAGGGGCACAGATACGCAGTATTTT. It is translated as CASSLGGRGTDTQYF.

The chain joins TRBV2 to TRBJ1-5, with D maybe TRBD1 (5 bases). Germline values: CDR1 SNHLY, CDR2 FYNNEI. The CDR3 loop spans 12 amino acids. V lost 3 bases to trimming and J lost 6 bases, with 6 bases between them. DNA for the CDR3: TGTGCCAGCAGTGAGGGGGGTCAGCCCCAGCATTTT. Amino acid sequence: CASSEGGQPQHF.

The CDR3 reads CASSSPGGIMNTEAFF. In DNA, the CDR3 is TGTGCCAGCAGTTCCCCCGGGGGGATTATGAACACTGAAGCTTTCTTT. The chain employs TRBV28 and TRBJ1-1, with D perhaps matching TRBD1 (5 bases). The CDR3 runs 16 residues. V lost 4 bases, J lost 0 bases, and 15 bases lay in between. In germline, CDR1 is MDHEN, CDR2 SYDVKM.

V usage is TRBV5-5 and J usage is TRBJ2-5; D gene uncertain. CDR3 length: 13 residues. Looked up from germline, CDR1 is SGHKS and CDR2 is YYEKEE (reference sequence). V shed 0 bases and J shed 10 bases, with 13 bases lying between them. The CDR3 nucleotides are TGTGCCAGCAGCTTGGGTTCTATGTGGGACCAGTACTTC. Protein: CASSLGSMWDQYF.